Below, 28 T cell receptor beta chains from the same sample are listed, as sequenced in a study of cytomegalovirus exposure and HLA in healthy donors. Primers for the PCR totalled 60 Vbeta and 13 Jbeta. Sequencing was performed with immunoSEQ multiplex PCR; in TCRdb, only in-frame clones are kept and a portion is missing. This sample has roughly 200,000 clones, with roughly 87% found just once. Sequenced input: PBMCs. The receptors were sampled from a boy aged 2-9 years in good health and CMV-seronegative.

The V and J genes are TRBV7-9 and TRBJ2-7; possible D gene TRBD1, 6 bases. CDR1 is SEHNR and CDR2 is FQNEAQ in the germline V gene (reference sequence). Trimming stripped 5 bases from V and 5 bases from J, with 10 bases between. The CDR3 length is 12 residues. The CDR3 is CASSIQGHEQYF. The CDR3 DNA sequence: TGTGCCAGCAGCATACAGGGACACGAGCAGTACTTC.

J is TRBJ1-1 and V is TRBV5-1; D may be TRBD1 (6 bases). The CDR3 loop spans 13 amino acids. Germline-derived CDR1 and CDR2 are SGHRS and YFSETQ. V was trimmed by 6 bases and J by 5 bases, leaving 14 bases between them. CDR3 protein: CASTEAGATEAFF. As DNA, the CDR3 is TGCGCCAGCACAGAGGCAGGGGCAACTGAAGCTTTCTTT. The whole variable domain, filled in from reference TRBV5-1 and TRBJ1-1, reads KAGVTQTPRYLIKTRGQQVTLSCSPISGHRSVSWYQQTPGQGLQFLFEYFSETQRNKGNFPGRFSGRQFSNSRSEMNVSTLELGDSALYLCASTEAGATEAFFGQGTRLTVV.

The genes are TRBV7-3 and TRBJ2-2, with 8 bases lining up with TRBD1. This CDR3 spans 16 amino acids. With V trimmed by 5 bases and J by 2 bases, 7 bases remained unmatched. Looked up from germline, CDR1 is SGHTA and CDR2 is FQGTGA. For the CDR3, the DNA is TGTGCCAGCAGCCCAGGACAGGGCCCAAACACCGGGGAGCTGTTTTTT. Translation: CASSPGQGPNTGELFF. Looking up the rest from reference TRBV7-3 and TRBJ2-2 gives the full variable domain: GAGVSQTPSNKVTEKGKYVELRCDPISGHTALYWYRQSLGQGPEFLIYFQGTGAADDSGLPNDRFFAVRPEGSVSTLKIQRTERGDSAVYLCASSPGQGPNTGELFFGEGSRLTVL.

The chain links TRBV28 to TRBJ1-1; 7 nucleotides align to TRBD1. The CDR3 is 16 amino acids. V lost 5 bases, J lost 6 bases, and 15 bases stayed unmatched. In germline, CDR1 is MDHEN, CDR2 SYDVKM. The CDR3 sequence is CASSLPLTGRGAEAFF. CDR3 sequence (DNA): TGTGCCAGCAGTCTGCCCCTGACAGGGAGAGGGGCTGAAGCTTTCTTT.

The V call is TRBV15, the J call TRBJ1-4; 7 nucleotides align to TRBD1. The length of the CDR3 is 15 residues. Germline CDR1 LNHNV, CDR2 YYDKDF (reference sequence). The trim removed 5 bases at V and 8 bases at J, leaving 11 bases unmatched. In DNA form, the CDR3 reads TGTGCCACCAGCGGCCAGGGTACGACAGGGGAAAAACTGTTTTTT. Its protein is CATSGQGTTGEKLFF.

This chain uses TRBV5-4 with TRBJ2-1; 8 nucleotides line up with TRBD1. Germline V gene sequence: CDR1 SGHNT, CDR2 YYREEE (reference sequence). The CDR3 runs 16 residues. The V and J ends lost 0 bases and 8 bases, in that order; junction bases with no gene match: 10. CDR3 residues: CASSLEGTGAGYEQFF. The CDR3, as DNA: TGTGCCAGCAGCTTGGAGGGGACAGGCGCTGGGTATGAGCAGTTCTTC.

The CDR3 coding sequence is TGTGCCAGCAGCTTAACGCCAAGAAGGACTGGCGGGAGGATCGATGAGCAGTTCTTC. This translates into CASSLTPRRTGGRIDEQFF. This sequence joins TRBV7-2 and TRBJ2-1, with 8 bases fitting TRBD2. CDR1 and CDR2 from the germline V gene are SGHTA and FQGNSA. The CDR3 is made up of 19 amino acids. The V gene end was trimmed by 2 bases and the J gene end by 8 bases; junction bases not matched to a gene: 20.

The V gene is TRBV28, the J gene TRBJ2-5, with D perhaps matching TRBD2 (6 bases). The germline V gene has CDR1 MDHEN and CDR2 SYDVKM. Trimming took 6 bases from V and 2 from J, leaving 16 bases between them. This CDR3 is 15 amino acids long. CDR3: CASRVGTGGQETQYF. The CDR3, as DNA: TGTGCCAGCAGGGTCGGGACTGGCGGACAAGAGACCCAGTACTTC.

V usage is TRBV2 and J usage is TRBJ1-4; D not resolved. Germline CDR1 and CDR2: SNHLY and FYNNEI. The CDR3 runs 13 residues. V shed 5 bases and J shed 0 bases, with 4 bases lying between them. CDR3 coding DNA: TGTGCCAGCAGTCTAGCAACTAATGAAAAACTGTTTTTT. It specifies CASSLATNEKLFF. Full variable domain (missing parts from reference TRBV2 and TRBJ1-4): EPEVTQTPSHQVTQMGQEVILRCVPISNHLYFYWYRQILGQKVEFLVSFYNNEISEKSEIFDDQFSVERPDGSNFTLKIRSTKLEDSAMYFCASSLATNEKLFFGSGTQLSVL.

The chain recombines TRBV30 with TRBJ2-4, with 8 bases aligning to TRBD1. With V trimmed by 2 bases and J by 7 bases, 4 bases remained unmatched. The CDR3 covers 13 residues. In germline, CDR1 is GTSNPN, CDR2 SVGIG (reference sequence). CDR3: CAWSSGQGNIQYF. The CDR3, as DNA: TGTGCCTGGAGTTCCGGACAGGGCAACATTCAGTACTTC.

A few counts support this clone. V is TRBV6-5 and J is TRBJ2-2, with a possible D match to TRBD2 (5 bases). Germline V gene data show CDR1 as MNHEY and CDR2 as SVGAGI. V was trimmed by 8 bases and J by 5 bases, leaving 6 bases between them. This CDR3 comprises 11 residues. This CDR3 is CASGRTGELFF. The CDR3 nucleotides are TGTGCCAGCGGGAGAACCGGGGAGCTGTTTTTT.

Note on this clone: Other DNA sequences in this specimen translate into the identical CDR3. This chain connects TRBV5-1 to TRBJ2-3; perhaps TRBD2 as D (6 bases). This CDR3 is 12 amino acids long. Per germline, CDR1 SGHRS and CDR2 YFSETQ. V lost 4 bases to trimming and J lost 4 bases, with 7 bases between them. The CDR3, as DNA: TGCGCCAGCAGCCAGCGGGCAGATACGCAGTATTTT. Translated, it gives CASSQRADTQYF.

The rearrangement uses TRBV6-5 and TRBJ1-5; D uncertain. Germline values: CDR1 MNHEY, CDR2 SVGAGI. The CDR3 is 13 residues long. Trimming pared 2 bases from V and 7 bases from J, leaving 9 bases between. CDR3 loop: CASSYGGWQPQHF. CDR3 in DNA: TGTGCCAGCAGTTACGGAGGTTGGCAGCCCCAGCATTTT.

The rearrangement uses TRBV4-1 and TRBJ1-4; no clear D gene. Germline V gene sequence: CDR1 MGHRA, CDR2 YSYEKL. CDR3 length: 16 residues. Trimming left V 0 bases short and J 8 bases short, with 16 bases between. The CDR3 nucleotides are TGCGCCAGCAGCCAAGATCACGGGTTGGCGGTGGAAAAACTGTTTTTT. It encodes CASSQDHGLAVEKLFF.

As concerns this clone: One junction end disagrees with the germline gene, perhaps due to a read error. This chain joins TRBV7-9 and TRBJ2-7, with D perhaps TRBD2 (6 bases). Germline V CDR1 and CDR2: SEHNR, FQNEAQ (reference sequence). This CDR3 comprises 15 residues. The CDR3 nucleotides are TGTTCCAGCAGCTTATTGCGGACTACCCCCTACGAGCAGTACTTC. It specifies CSSSLLRTTPYEQYF.

The count of this clone is one. The chain carries TRBV29-1 and TRBJ1-2, with 8 positions matching TRBD1. The CDR3 length is 14 residues. The junction had 7 bases not matched to a gene; V was cut back by 7 bases and J by 0 bases. The germline gives CDR1 SQVTM, CDR2 ANQGSEA. In DNA form, the CDR3 reads TGCAGCGCCGGGACAGGAAAAGCTAACTATGGCTACACCTTC. It specifies CSAGTGKANYGYTF.

This clone appeared a single time. This sequence joins TRBV10-3 and TRBJ1-6; D is undetermined. Germline assignment: CDR1 ENHRY and CDR2 SYGVKD. Between the trimmed V and J ends, which lost 3 bases and 5 bases, there was a span of 5 bases. This CDR3 has 13 residues. CDR3 coding DNA: TGTGCCATCAGTGAAACTAATAATTCACCCCTCCACTTT. It yields the protein CAISETNNSPLHF.

This clone has more than one count but fewer than ten. The J gene is TRBJ1-2, the V gene TRBV6-5, with D unresolved. There are 16 residues in the CDR3. Germline V gene data show CDR1 as MNHEY and CDR2 as SVGAGI. The V and J ends lost 2 bases and 4 bases respectively, with 17 bases between them. The CDR3 DNA reads as TGTGCCAGCAGTTACGTGACTTCCAGCTCCTTCTATGGCTACACCTTC. Its translation: CASSYVTSSSFYGYTF.

This clone occurred a few times. This chain uses TRBV5-6 with TRBJ1-1; TRBD1 agrees at 9 bases. The trim removed 4 bases at V and 5 bases at J, leaving 6 bases unmatched. Looked up from germline, CDR1 is SGHDT and CDR2 is YYEEEE. There are 14 residues in the CDR3. In DNA form, the CDR3 reads TGTGCCAGCAGCAGAGACAGGGGGGGGACTGAAGCTTTCTTT. Protein sequence: CASSRDRGGTEAFF.

A word on this clone: A read error may account for a junction end that differs from germline. The V call is TRBV7-9, the J call TRBJ1-4, with 7 bases that match TRBD1. This CDR3 has 12 residues. Germline lookup yields CDR1 SEHNR and CDR2 FQNEAQ (reference sequence). The CDR3 region is CSSSPGQLKLFF. CDR3 DNA: TGTTCCAGCAGCCCGGGACAGCTAAAACTGTTTTTT.

The chain links TRBV28 to TRBJ1-6; D is perhaps TRBD1 (5 bases). The germline V gene encodes CDR1 MDHEN and CDR2 SYDVKM. The CDR3 has 17 residues. V lost 3 bases, J lost 7 bases, and 19 bases lay in between. The CDR3 nucleotides are TGTGCCAGCAGTTTTAATCCGGGGGAAGGATGGAATTCACCCCTCCACTTT. Amino acid sequence: CASSFNPGEGWNSPLHF.

This chain uses TRBV28 with TRBJ1-1; D is ambiguous. Germline V gives CDR1 MDHEN, CDR2 SYDVKM. The CDR3 is 15 amino acids. Trimming stripped 6 bases from V and 5 bases from J, with 19 bases between. CDR3 nucleotides: TGTGCCAGCAGCCGGCGACCGGGGAAAGGAACTGAAGCTTTCTTT. Protein sequence: CASSRRPGKGTEAFF.

The rearrangement joins TRBV28 to TRBJ2-5; possible D gene TRBD2, 5 bases. Germline CDR1 is MDHEN and CDR2 is SYDVKM. The CDR3 has 13 residues. V was trimmed by 2 bases and J by 5 bases, leaving 9 bases between them. In DNA form, the CDR3 reads TGTGCCAGCAGTTTAACCGGGATGGAGACCCAGTACTTC. As protein: CASSLTGMETQYF.

The V call is TRBV7-8, the J call TRBJ2-7; 7 bases line up with TRBD1. This CDR3 contains 14 residues. Germline trimming cut 0 bases from V and 3 bases from J; bases unmatched to any gene: 2. Looked up from germline, CDR1 is SGHVS and CDR2 is FQNEAQ. CDR3 amino acids: CASSLAQGDYEQYF. CDR3 bases: TGTGCCAGCAGCTTAGCGCAGGGGGACTACGAGCAGTACTTC.

This clone came up once. The chain recombines TRBV6-1 with TRBJ1-6; D may be TRBD1 (5 bases). CDR1 is MNHNS and CDR2 is SASEGT in the germline V gene. V lost 3 bases, J lost 10 bases, and 16 bases lay in between. The CDR3 is 15 amino acids. Here the CDR3 reads CASSDLGQGRSPLHF. CDR3 nucleotide sequence: TGTGCCAGCAGTGATCTGGGGCAGGGTCGATCACCCCTCCACTTT.

The rearrangement joins TRBV4-2 to TRBJ2-3; 7 bases line up with TRBD2. This CDR3 is built from 16 residues. CDR1 LGHNA and CDR2 YNFKEQ come from the germline V gene. The V and J ends lost 3 bases and 6 bases, in that order; junction bases with no gene match: 12. The CDR3: CASSHSNRGEGDTQYF. CDR3 bases: TGTGCCAGCAGCCATTCAAATCGGGGGGAGGGGGATACGCAGTATTTT.

As DNA, the CDR3 is TGTGCCAGCAGAAACAGAGCTGGAAACACCATATATTTT. Translation: CASRNRAGNTIYF. The chain links TRBV7-2 to TRBJ1-3; no clear D. The V end lost 6 bases, the J end lost 2 bases, and 8 bases lay between the germline ends. CDR1 is SGHTA and CDR2 is FQGNSA in the germline V gene. This CDR3 has 13 residues.

The rearrangement uses TRBV5-1 and TRBJ1-1; TRBD1 matches 8 bases. The germline gives CDR1 SGHRS, CDR2 YFSETQ. This CDR3 spans 13 amino acids. V was pared by 3 bases and J by 7 bases, with 5 bases of the junction left unmatched. The CDR3 nucleotides read TGCGCCAGCAGCTCGGGGACAGGCCTTGAAGCTTTCTTT. It encodes CASSSGTGLEAFF.